The 14 T cell receptor beta chains below all came from one sample that was sequenced in a study of blood T cells in healthy people across ages. The second PCR ran about 6 to 12 cycles with a sample-barcoded 5' primer and J-beta primers. MiXCR, applied by TCRdb to the 5' RACE reads, yields one record per CDR3 protein. This sample yields around 850,000 distinct CDR3 sequences, of which about 36% are seen a single time; 10% to 15% belongs to the top ten. Material: blood. These receptors all come from a man in his late teens or twenties in good health.

This clonotype was observed a handful of times. The chain recombines TRBV15 with TRBJ2-7; TRBD1 aligns across 11 bases. V shed 5 bases and J 5 bases; nucleotides not matched to a gene: 5. The V gene's germline CDR1 is LNHNV and CDR2 YYDKDF (reference sequence). The CDR3 loop spans 14 amino acids. In nucleotides, the CDR3 is TGTGCCACCAGCCCGGACAGGGGGCTTCACGAGCAGTACTTC. Translating gives CATSPDRGLHEQYF.

This clonotype was found a few times. The chain recombines TRBV6-1 with TRBJ2-3, with TRBD2 identical over 14 bases. This CDR3 has 14 amino acids. J was trimmed by 7 bases and V by 7 bases; bases with no gene match: 4. The germline V gene has CDR1 MNHNS and CDR2 SASEGT. The CDR3 is CASKTSGGAYTQYF. CDR3 DNA: TGTGCCAGCAAGACTAGCGGGGGGGCTTATACGCAGTATTTT.

A word on this clonotype: A much more abundant neighbour one base away suggests this may be a read error. This chain links TRBV5-1 with TRBJ2-1; TRBD1 aligns across 8 bases. The end of the DNA aligns better with TRBJ2-7, so the J call may be wrong. Germline V gene lookup returns CDR1 SGHRS and CDR2 YFSETQ. The CDR3 loop spans 17 amino acids. CDR3 region: CASSLAMGTGVYNEQYF. The CDR3 DNA follows: TGCGCCAGCAGCTTGGCCATGGGGACAGGCGTCTACAATGAGCAGTACTTC.

In regard to this clonotype: This sequence may be a read error, since a much larger clone differs from it by one base. The V call is TRBV20-1, the J call TRBJ1-2; possibly TRBD1 for D (5 bases). This CDR3 has 14 residues. Germline loops: CDR1 DFQATT, CDR2 SNEGSKA (reference sequence). The ends were cut back, 1 base at V and 4 bases at J, with 13 bases in the middle. The CDR3 is CSARGPQGFYGYTF. As DNA, the CDR3 is TGCAGTGCTAGAGGTCCCCAGGGCTTCTATGGCTACACCTTC.

This clonotype was seen at least ten times. The J gene is TRBJ2-5, the V gene TRBV29-1, with no clear D. Germline-derived CDR1 and CDR2 are SQVTM and ANQGSEA. The length of the CDR3 is 11 residues. Trimming cost V 3 bases and J 4 bases, with 6 bases left between them. This CDR3 reads CSVDFRETQYF. DNA of the CDR3: TGCAGCGTTGATTTTCGAGAGACCCAGTACTTC.

The gene calls are TRBV6-2 or TRBV6-3 and TRBJ2-1; D remains ambiguous. V was cut by 3 bases and J by 7 bases, with 13 bases left in between. Germline V gene lookup returns CDR1 MNHEY and CDR2 SVGEGT. The CDR3 length is 14 residues. CDR3 residues: CASSYTTASNEQFF. CDR3 nucleotides: TGTGCCAGCAGTTATACAACCGCGTCTAATGAGCAGTTCTTC.

The gene calls are TRBV7-8 and TRBJ2-3; no clear D. The germline CDR1 and CDR2 sequences are SGHVS and FQNEAQ. V lost 6 bases and J 0 bases, leaving 7 bases between the germline ends. CDR3 length: 13 amino acids. CDR3 sequence (DNA): TGTGCCAGCAGACCCCATAGCACAGATACGCAGTATTTT. Translated: CASRPHSTDTQYF. The variable domain in full, completed from reference TRBV7-8 and TRBJ2-3, reads GAGVSQSPRYKVAKRGQDVALRCDPISGHVSLFWYQQALGQGPEFLTYFQNEAQLDKSGLPSDRFFAERPEGSVSTLKIQRTQQEDSAVYLCASRPHSTDTQYFGPGTRLTVL.

This chain uses TRBV20-1 with TRBJ2-1; 12 bases are a match to TRBD2. The J call may not be correct, given that the DNA end is closer to TRBJ2-7. The germline V gene encodes CDR1 DFQATT and CDR2 SNEGSKA (reference sequence). The CDR3 runs 15 residues. The CDR3 DNA reads as TGCAGTGCTGCTAGCGGGGGGGCCTCCTACAATGAGCAGTACTTC. It codes for CSAASGGASYNEQYF.

This clonotype occurred once. V gene TRBV20-1 combines with J gene TRBJ2-1; TRBD1 or TRBD2 may be the D gene (5 bases each). V lost 5 bases to trimming and J lost 6 bases, with 11 bases between them. CDR1 and CDR2 (germline): DFQATT, SNEGSKA (reference sequence). The CDR3 runs to 12 residues. The CDR3 coding sequence is TGCAGTGCTGGGGCAGGGAGCAATGAGCAGTTCTTC. Its translation: CSAGAGSNEQFF.

CDR3: CASSLGGSRGLSNQPQHF. The CDR3 DNA sequence: TGTGCCAGCAGCTTAGGAGGTAGCAGGGGCCTAAGCAATCAGCCCCAGCATTTT. The chain employs TRBV7-9 and TRBJ1-5, with a possible D match to TRBD1 (6 bases). The CDR3 loop spans 18 amino acids. Germline V gene sequence: CDR1 SEHNR, CDR2 FQNEAQ (reference sequence). V dropped 1 base and J dropped 1 base, with 17 bases sitting between them. The entire variable domain, with the rest obtained from reference TRBV7-9 and TRBJ1-5, is as follows: DTGVSQNPRHKITKRGQNVTFRCDPISEHNRLYWYRQTLGQGPEFLTYFQNEAQLEKSRLLSDRFSAERPKGSFSTLEIQRTEQGDSAMYLCASSLGGSRGLSNQPQHFGDGTRLSIL.

Comment on this clonotype: A read error may account for a junction end that differs from germline. The chain recombines TRBV3-1 with TRBJ1-5; D gene uncertain. Germline assignment: CDR1 LGHDT and CDR2 YNNKEL (reference sequence). The CDR3 sequence is 13 residues long. In nucleotides, the CDR3 is TGCGCCAGCAGCCAAGATCTACGTCAGCCCCAGCATTTT. Its protein product is CASSQDLRQPQHF. Combining the CDR3 with reference TRBV3-1 and TRBJ1-5 gives the whole variable domain DTAVSQTPKYLVTQMGNDKSIKCEQNLGHDTMYWYKQDSKKFLKIMFSYNNKELIINETVPNRFSPKSPDKAHLNLHINSLELGDSAVYFCASSQDLRQPQHFGDGTRLSIL.

The V and J genes are TRBV5-4 and TRBJ2-7, with 8 bases that match TRBD1. CDR1 is SGHNT and CDR2 is YYREEE in the germline V gene (reference sequence). With 0 bases clipped from V and 7 bases from J, the junction kept 12 bases outside the gene matches. The CDR3 runs 16 residues. The CDR3 region has the DNA TGTGCCAGCAGCTTGGGTCAGGGGGCGGCCTACAATGAGCAGTACTTC. Amino acids: CASSLGQGAAYNEQYF. Combining the CDR3 with reference TRBV5-4 and TRBJ2-7 gives the whole variable domain ETGVTQSPTHLIKTRGQQVTLRCSSQSGHNTVSWYQQALGQGPQFIFQYYREEENGRGNFPPRFSGLQFPNYSSELNVNALELDDSALYLCASSLGQGAAYNEQYFGPGTRLTVT.

Only a few counts were recorded for this clonotype. This sequence joins TRBV4-3 and TRBJ1-4; no reliable D call. V was pared by 4 bases and J by 4 bases, with 16 bases between. Germline-derived CDR1 and CDR2 are LGHNA and YSLEER. This CDR3 has 16 amino acids. The CDR3 spells CASSRQRTSRNEKLFF. CDR3 DNA sequence: TGCGCCAGCAGCCGCCAACGGACGTCGCGTAATGAAAAACTGTTTTTT.

The V and J genes are TRBV12-3 or TRBV12-4 and TRBJ2-3; a weak D match, TRBD1 (6 bases). The CDR3 length is 20 residues. The ends were cut back, 5 bases at V and 2 bases at J, with 29 bases in the middle. CDR3 loop: CASSLHNRDTFLLNTDTQYF. In DNA form, the CDR3 reads TGTGCCAGCAGTCTACATAACCGGGACACCTTCCTCTTAAACACAGATACGCAGTATTTT.